A selection of T cell receptor beta chains follows, all from one sample in a study of neurological immune-mediated disorders. One entry per CDR3 protein, called by TCRdb with MiXCR from the 5' RACE reads. The table records some 79,000 distinct CDR3 sequences, roughly 14% of them present only once. Sequencing was performed on PBMCs. These receptors were taken from a woman between 45 and 60 years old in good health. Both conserved end residues are part of each CDR3. A D gene is named only where the DNA matches it firmly. Part of the rows lack a size; the others show once, few, many or a class for expanded clones.

J: TRBJ2-2; V: TRBV6-5; D: .; size: many; length: 14; DNA: TGTGCCAGCAGTTTTGGAGGAGGGGCCGGGGAGCTGTTTTTT; CDR3: CASSFGGGAGELFF
J: TRBJ2-1; V: TRBV4-2; D: TRBD2; size: many; length: 16; DNA: TGTGCCAGCAGCCAAGGACTAGCGGGAGTTAAGGATGAGCAGTTCTTC; CDR3: CASSQGLAGVKDEQFF
J: TRBJ1-2; V: TRBV2; D: .; size: many; length: 12; DNA: TGTGCCAGCAGTGGCCCTAACTATGGCTACACCTTC; CDR3: CASSGPNYGYTF
J: TRBJ1-1; V: TRBV5-1; D: .; size: many; length: 15; DNA: TGCGCCAGCAGCTTCCAGGGCTCGCTGGGCGGTGAAGCTTTCTTT; CDR3: CASSFQGSLGGEAFF
J: TRBJ1-2; V: TRBV27; D: TRBD1; size: many; length: 18; DNA: TGTGCCAGCAGTTTCCGCACGACAGGGCCCTCATCGACCGGTGGCTACACCTTC; CDR3: CASSFRTTGPSSTGGYTF
J: TRBJ2-3; V: TRBV12-3/TRBV12-4; D: .; size: many; length: 14; DNA: TGTGCCAGCAGTAGAAGCAGGGGCCCAGATACGCAGTATTTT; CDR3: CASSRSRGPDTQYF
J: TRBJ2-1; V: TRBV7-3; D: TRBD2; size: many; length: 13; DNA: TGTGCCAGCAGCATGAAAGCGGGAGTAGTGCAGTTCTTC; CDR3: CASSMKAGVVQFF
J: TRBJ2-1; V: TRBV27; D: .; size: .; length: 15; DNA: TGTGCCAGCGGACCCAGACACGGACCGTACAATGAGCAGTTCTTC; CDR3: CASGPRHGPYNEQFF
J: TRBJ2-7; V: TRBV5-1; D: TRBD1; size: many; length: 15; DNA: TGCGCCAGCAGTAGCTCGGGGACAGCCTCCTACGAGCAGTACTTC; CDR3: CASSSSGTASYEQYF
J: TRBJ1-5; V: TRBV5-1; D: TRBD1; size: many; length: 14; DNA: TGCGCCAGCAGCACCGGGACAGGGTGGGAGCCCCAGCATTTT; CDR3: CASSTGTGWEPQHF
J: TRBJ2-1; V: TRBV20-1; D: .; size: many; length: 14; DNA: TGCAGTGCCCCGTGGGGGATGGGCTACAATGAGCAGTTCTTC; CDR3: CSAPWGMGYNEQFF
J: TRBJ2-3; V: TRBV10-3; D: .; size: few; length: 13; DNA: TGTGCCATCAGTGAGAGGGAATGGGATACGCAGTATTTT; CDR3: CAISEREWDTQYF
J: TRBJ2-3; V: TRBV27; D: TRBD2; size: many; length: 15; DNA: TGTGCCAGCAGTTTACTAGCGGGATTTGAAGATACGCAGTATTTT; CDR3: CASSLLAGFEDTQYF
J: TRBJ1-1; V: TRBV7-9; D: .; size: many; length: 17; DNA: TGTGCCAGCAGCCCACGGAAGGGGGGTTCGGAGAGGACTGAAGCTTTCTTT; CDR3: CASSPRKGGSERTEAFF
J: TRBJ2-7; V: TRBV7-6; D: TRBD1; size: many; length: 14; DNA: TGTGCCAGCAGCTTACTACAGGGGCGTGGGGAGCAGTACTTC; CDR3: CASSLLQGRGEQYF
J: TRBJ2-7; V: TRBV12-3/TRBV12-4; D: TRBD1; size: many; length: 14; DNA: TGTGCCAGCAGTTTACGGCAGGGGGCGAGTGAGCAGTACTTC; CDR3: CASSLRQGASEQYF
J: TRBJ1-5; V: TRBV5-1; D: .; size: many; length: 16; DNA: TGCGCCAGCAGCCCGGACCCCGGCGGAAGCAATCAGCCCCAGCATTTT; CDR3: CASSPDPGGSNQPQHF
J: TRBJ1-3; V: TRBV29-1; D: .; size: many; length: 13; DNA: TGCAGCGTTTCGGTGTCCTCTGGAAACACCATATATTTT; CDR3: CSVSVSSGNTIYF
J: TRBJ2-1; V: TRBV5-1; D: TRBD2; size: many; length: 15; DNA: TGCGCCAGCAGCTCCCTAGCGGGGGCCCGTCGCGGGCAGTTCTTC; CDR3: CASSSLAGARRGQFF
J: TRBJ2-7; V: TRBV10-3; D: .; size: many; length: 13; DNA: TGTGCCATCAGAATAGGGGGGTCCTACGAGCAGTACTTC; CDR3: CAIRIGGSYEQYF
J: TRBJ1-1; V: TRBV7-2; D: .; size: medium-sized; length: 12; DNA: TGTGCCAGCAGTCTCCGGGAGACTGAAGCTTTCTTT; CDR3: CASSLRETEAFF
J: TRBJ2-4; V: TRBV2; D: TRBD2; size: many; length: 12; DNA: TGTGCCAGCAGTACTAGCGGGGGCATTCAGTACTTC; CDR3: CASSTSGGIQYF
J: TRBJ1-2; V: TRBV5-1; D: .; size: many; length: 14; DNA: TGCGCCAGCAGCCCAAGCACAGAACTCTATGGCTACACCTTC; CDR3: CASSPSTELYGYTF
J: TRBJ2-1; V: TRBV28; D: .; size: many; length: 15; DNA: TGTGCCAGCAGTCGCACACAGGGACCTTACAATGAGCAGTTCTTC; CDR3: CASSRTQGPYNEQFF
J: TRBJ1-6; V: TRBV5-6; D: TRBD1; size: many; length: 17; DNA: TGTGCCAGCAGCTTCTTGCGGACAGGGGGTTTTAATTCACCCCTCCACTTT; CDR3: CASSFLRTGGFNSPLHF
J: TRBJ2-2; V: TRBV7-9; D: .; size: many; length: 18; DNA: TGTGCCAGCAGCCCCGCTTCGAGGGGGGAATTTAACACCGGGGAGCTGTTTTTT; CDR3: CASSPASRGEFNTGELFF
J: TRBJ2-5; V: TRBV2; D: .; size: .; length: 11; DNA: TGTGCCAGCAGTGAATGGGAGACCCAGTACTTC; CDR3: CASSEWETQYF
J: TRBJ2-2; V: TRBV12-3/TRBV12-4; D: .; size: many; length: 15; DNA: TGTGCCAGCAGTTTACGACAGGCGAACACCGGGGAGCTGTTTTTT; CDR3: CASSLRQANTGELFF
J: TRBJ2-6; V: TRBV13; D: .; size: few; length: 16; DNA: TGTGCCAGCAGCTTCCGACAGGTTGGTAGGGCCAACGTCCTGACTTTC; CDR3: CASSFRQVGRANVLTF
J: TRBJ2-3; V: TRBV27; D: TRBD1; size: .; length: 18; DNA: TGTGCCAGCAGTTCCCGCCTCGAAAGGACAGGGGGTGTAGATACGCAGTATTTT; CDR3: CASSSRLERTGGVDTQYF
J: TRBJ2-1; V: TRBV29-1; D: TRBD2; size: .; length: 14; DNA: TGCAGCGGCCCATCAGCGGGAGGGGGGGATGAGCAGTTCTTC; CDR3: CSGPSAGGGDEQFF
J: TRBJ1-1; V: TRBV5-1; D: .; size: .; length: 15; DNA: TGCGCCAGCAGCCTCACAGGGAACATGAACACTGAAGCTTTCTTT; CDR3: CASSLTGNMNTEAFF
J: TRBJ1-5; V: TRBV6-1; D: .; size: many; length: 13; DNA: TGTGCCAGCATTTGGGGCCCTAATCAGCCCCAGCATTTT; CDR3: CASIWGPNQPQHF
J: TRBJ2-1; V: TRBV5-1; D: .; size: many; length: 15; DNA: TGCGCCAGCAGCTGGGGGGGGGCAGGGAACAATGAGCAGTTCTTC; CDR3: CASSWGGAGNNEQFF
J: TRBJ2-1; V: TRBV10-3; D: TRBD1; size: many; length: 13; DNA: TGTGCCATCAAGCAGGGGGCTACCTCTGAGCAGTTCTTC; CDR3: CAIKQGATSEQFF
J: TRBJ2-1; V: TRBV28; D: TRBD2; size: .; length: 18; DNA: TGTGCCAGCAGTTCACCTCCGGGGACTAGCGGGGGTGCCGGTGCGCAGTTCTTC; CDR3: CASSSPPGTSGGAGAQFF
J: TRBJ1-1; V: TRBV27; D: TRBD1; size: many; length: 16; DNA: TGTGCCAGCAGAGGACAGGGAAGGCCAAGGGGCACTGAAGCTTTCTTT; CDR3: CASRGQGRPRGTEAFF
J: TRBJ2-1; V: TRBV5-1; D: TRBD2; size: many; length: 15; DNA: TGCGCCAGCAGCTTGACTAGCGGGAGCTACAATGAGCAGTTCTTC; CDR3: CASSLTSGSYNEQFF
J: TRBJ1-1; V: TRBV28; D: .; size: many; length: 16; DNA: TGTGCCAGCAGTTCCAATAGCGGCCGGGGGAACACTGAAGCTTTCTTT; CDR3: CASSSNSGRGNTEAFF
J: TRBJ1-6; V: TRBV3-1; D: .; size: few; length: 15; DNA: TGTGCCAGCAGCCAAGGAAACAGGCCGAATTCACCCCTCCACTTT; CDR3: CASSQGNRPNSPLHF
J: TRBJ2-7; V: TRBV24-1; D: TRBD1; size: many; length: 15; DNA: TGTGCCACCAGTGCTCCGGGACAGGGGCTAGACGAGCAGTACTTC; CDR3: CATSAPGQGLDEQYF